One and the same sample provided the 21 T cell receptor beta chains below, sequenced in a study of cytomegalovirus exposure and HLA in healthy donors. A multiplex PCR was run with 60 Vbeta primers and 13 Jbeta primers. Using immunoSEQ multiplex PCR, the repertoire was profiled, and TCRdb retains in-frame clones only, with some absent. The repertoire has over 130,000 clones, over 65% of them found once; the top ten carry approximately 2.3%. Sequenced sample: PBMCs. The origin of the receptors is a male donor in good health and CMV-seronegative.

V usage is TRBV7-6 and J usage is TRBJ1-3, with TRBD1 matching over 7 bases. The CDR3 runs 16 residues. V trimming: 5 bases; J trimming: 1 base; junction bases outside the gene matches: 8. Germline V gene data show CDR1 as SGHVS and CDR2 as FNYEAQ. The chain's CDR3 is CASSLTPTGSGNTIYF. CDR3 nucleotide sequence: TGTGCCAGCAGCCTTACCCCGACAGGGTCTGGAAACACCATATATTTT.

The rearrangement joins TRBV27 to TRBJ1-1, with D hard to call. V dropped 6 bases and J dropped 1 base, with 3 bases sitting between them. Germline V gene data show CDR1 as MNHEY and CDR2 as SMNVEV (reference sequence). CDR3 length: 11 amino acids. The CDR3 coding sequence is TGTGCCAGCAGGGCGAACACTGAAGCTTTCTTT. Translation: CASRANTEAFF.

The chain joins TRBV7-2 to TRBJ2-7; D might be TRBD1 (6 bases). Trimming took 0 bases from V and 2 from J, leaving 8 bases between them. The CDR3 spans 14 residues. Germline loops: CDR1 SGHTA, CDR2 FQGNSA. The CDR3 loop is CASSLAGTTYEQYF. As DNA, the CDR3 is TGTGCCAGCAGCTTAGCGGGGACAACCTACGAGCAGTACTTC.

This clone was found a few times. The V and J genes are TRBV12-5 and TRBJ2-3, with D uncertain. The ends were cut back, 7 bases at V and 2 bases at J, with 7 bases in the middle. The germline gives CDR1 LGHNT, CDR2 FRNRAP. The CDR3 is made up of 12 amino acids. CDR3 loop: CASAAFTDTQYF. CDR3 coding DNA: TGTGCTAGTGCAGCGTTCACAGATACGCAGTATTTT.

DNA of the CDR3: TGTGCCAGCAGTCGCGGGACAGAACTCTATGGCTACACCTTC. Its translation: CASSRGTELYGYTF. V usage is TRBV6-5 and J usage is TRBJ1-2, with 7 bases matching TRBD1. Trimming took 5 bases from V and 4 from J; bases not matched to a gene: 7. The CDR3 contains 14 residues. The V gene's germline CDR1 is MNHEY and CDR2 SVGAGI.

The chain joins TRBV2 to TRBJ2-3; D not resolved. Trimming took 6 bases from V and 2 from J, leaving 12 bases between them. Germline values: CDR1 SNHLY, CDR2 FYNNEI. This CDR3 is 14 amino acids long. The CDR3 DNA sequence: TGTGCCAGCAGAGTACTCCCCCCCACAGATACGCAGTATTTT. It encodes CASRVLPPTDTQYF.

The J gene is TRBJ1-5, the V gene TRBV6-5; D might be TRBD1 (5 bases). V was pared by 8 bases and J by 9 bases, with 17 bases between. Germline V gene lookup returns CDR1 MNHEY and CDR2 SVGAGI. This CDR3 is built from 13 residues. The CDR3 region is CASQSIGGSPQHF. The CDR3, as DNA: TGTGCCAGCCAATCAATCGGGGGGTCGCCCCAGCATTTT.

The chain is built from TRBV7-9 and TRBJ1-2, with 7 bases fitting TRBD1. V dropped 4 bases and J dropped 6; count of bases not matched to a gene: 11. The V gene's germline CDR1 is SEHNR and CDR2 FQNEAQ (reference sequence). The CDR3 runs to 15 residues. The CDR3 DNA reads as TGTGCCAGCAGCTCCCGTCGGACAGGCGAGGATGGCTACACCTTC. This translates into CASSSRRTGEDGYTF. The full variable domain, its missing parts supplied by reference TRBV7-9 and TRBJ1-2, is DTGVSQNPRHKITKRGQNVTFRCDPISEHNRLYWYRQTLGQGPEFLTYFQNEAQLEKSRLLSDRFSAERPKGSFSTLEIQRTEQGDSAMYLCASSSRRTGEDGYTFGSGTRLTVV.

V usage is TRBV5-6 and J usage is TRBJ2-2, with D possibly TRBD1 on 5 matching bases. The CDR3 sequence is 13 residues long. Trimming took off 2 bases at V and 9 bases at J, with 11 bases between the two ends. Germline loops: CDR1 SGHDT, CDR2 YYEEEE. The CDR3 region is CASSFGPGWELFF. For the CDR3, the DNA is TGTGCCAGCAGCTTCGGTCCAGGGTGGGAGCTGTTTTTT. Based on the CDR3 plus reference TRBV5-6 and TRBJ2-2, the full variable domain is DAGVTQSPTHLIKTRGQQVTLRCSPKSGHDTVSWYQQALGQGPQFIFQYYEEEERQRGNFPDRFSGHQFPNYSSELNVNALLLGDSALYLCASSFGPGWELFFGEGSRLTVL.

This sequence joins TRBV28 and TRBJ2-1, with 8 bases identical to TRBD1. The length of the CDR3 is 17 residues. CDR1 is MDHEN and CDR2 is SYDVKM in the germline V gene. The ends lost 5 bases at V and 7 bases at J; junction bases unmatched: 16. The CDR3 coding sequence is TGTGCCAGCAGTCTCTCCCGCAGGACAGGGCAGGGGAATGAGCAGTTCTTC. The encoded protein is CASSLSRRTGQGNEQFF.

The CDR3 spells CASSSGTSGRAYEQYF. In DNA form, the CDR3 reads TGTGCCAGCAGCTCCGGGACTAGCGGGAGGGCTTACGAGCAGTACTTC. The gene calls are TRBV7-9 and TRBJ2-7, with 16 positions matching TRBD2. The J segment lost 4 bases and the V segment lost 4 bases, leaving 4 bases of the junction unmatched. Germline V lookup: CDR1 SEHNR, CDR2 FQNEAQ (reference sequence). The CDR3 sequence is 16 residues long. Complete variable domain (other parts from reference TRBV7-9 and TRBJ2-7): DTGVSQNPRHKITKRGQNVTFRCDPISEHNRLYWYRQTLGQGPEFLTYFQNEAQLEKSRLLSDRFSAERPKGSFSTLEIQRTEQGDSAMYLCASSSGTSGRAYEQYFGPGTRLTVT.

The gene calls are TRBV6-5 and TRBJ2-7; 12 positions match TRBD2. CDR3 length equals 15 residues. Per germline, CDR1 MNHEY and CDR2 SVGAGI. Trimming took 2 bases from V and 4 from J; bases not matched to a gene: 3. CDR3 sequence reads: CASSYPGTSGYEQYF. The DNA for the CDR3 is TGTGCCAGCAGTTACCCCGGGACTAGCGGGTACGAGCAGTACTTC.

The rearrangement joins TRBV7-2 to TRBJ2-5, with D possibly TRBD2 on 6 matching bases. The germline V gene has CDR1 SGHTA and CDR2 FQGNSA. This CDR3 contains 15 residues. Trimming pared 1 base from V and 7 bases from J, leaving 16 bases between. CDR3 residues: CASSLVGGTGRTQYF. Written as DNA, the CDR3 is TGTGCCAGCAGCTTAGTGGGGGGTACGGGTAGGACCCAGTACTTC.

This rearrangement joins TRBV28 to TRBJ2-5; 7 bases are shared with TRBD1. The J call could be wrong; TRBJ2-7 is a better fit for the DNA end. The CDR3 is 14 residues long. Germline CDR1 reads MDHEN; CDR2 reads SYDVKM. CDR3 sequence reads: CASSWDSRGYEQYF. Here the CDR3 DNA reads TGTGCCAGCAGTTGGGACAGTCGGGGCTACGAGCAGTACTTC.

This chain connects TRBV4-2 to TRBJ2-7; TRBD2 is a possible D gene (6 bases). Looked up from germline, CDR1 is LGHNA and CDR2 is YNFKEQ. V was clipped by 0 bases and J by 2 bases, with 11 bases between them. The length of the CDR3 is 15 residues. This chain's CDR3 is CASSQEGSGPYEQYF. The CDR3 DNA sequence: TGTGCCAGCAGCCAAGAGGGTAGCGGCCCCTACGAGCAGTACTTC.

The CDR3 DNA follows: TGTGCCAGTAGTATAGGACATTTTAATCAGCCCCAGCATTTT. This gives the protein CASSIGHFNQPQHF. This chain connects TRBV19 to TRBJ1-5; D ambiguous. CDR1 and CDR2 (germline): LNHDA, SQIVND (reference sequence). V was trimmed by 1 base and J by 4 bases, leaving 8 bases between them. The CDR3 spans 14 residues.

This chain links TRBV13 with TRBJ2-1; 13 nucleotides agree with TRBD2. V lost 5 bases, J lost 9 bases, and 10 bases stayed unmatched. Germline V gives CDR1 PRHDT, CDR2 FYEKMQ (reference sequence). The CDR3 runs 16 residues. The CDR3 reads CASSPTGTSGMAEQFF. In DNA form, the CDR3 reads TGTGCCAGCAGCCCTACCGGGACTAGCGGGATGGCTGAGCAGTTCTTC.

The rearrangement joins TRBV7-3 to TRBJ1-1; D is unresolved. From germline, CDR1 is SGHTA and CDR2 FQGTGA. The V and J ends lost 5 bases and 3 bases respectively, with 13 bases between them. This CDR3 contains 14 residues. CDR3 protein: CASSPRNGDTEAFF. The CDR3 DNA follows: TGTGCCAGCAGCCCAAGGAACGGGGACACTGAAGCTTTCTTT.

The rearrangement joins TRBV7-9 to TRBJ2-7; 10 positions match TRBD1. Germline V gives CDR1 SEHNR, CDR2 FQNEAQ (reference sequence). V shed 3 bases, J shed 6 bases, and the junction held 5 bases outside the gene matches. This CDR3 comprises 14 residues. CDR3 nucleotide sequence: TGTGCCAGCAGCTTTTCCGGGACAGGGGCCGAGCAGTACTTC. It codes for CASSFSGTGAEQYF.

A few counts support this clone. This rearrangement joins TRBV27 to TRBJ2-2; the D gene is possibly TRBD2 (6 bases). This CDR3 region has 13 residues. With 3 bases removed from V and 6 bases from J, the gap between germline ends came to 8 bases. CDR1 and CDR2 (germline): MNHEY, SMNVEV (reference sequence). For the CDR3, the DNA is TGTGCCAGCAGTTTGGGGGGTGCCGGGGAGCTGTTTTTT. Translating it yields CASSLGGAGELFF.

The V and J genes are TRBV7-2 and TRBJ1-4; maybe TRBD1 (6 bases). Germline V gene sequence: CDR1 SGHTA, CDR2 FQGNSA. V gave up 5 bases and J gave up 7 bases, with 14 bases separating them. The CDR3 runs to 14 residues. CDR3 protein: CASSPDRQIEKLFF. CDR3 bases: TGTGCCAGCAGCCCAGACAGGCAAATTGAAAAACTGTTTTTT.